The sequence of this TCR beta chain was determined in a study of shared clonotypes between healthy human individuals (dated by TCRdb to about 2020). Concerning the study at large: The cohort comprised two women and a few men aged 18 to 49 years. Per donor, leukapheresis produced somewhere between about 0.85 and 9.5 billion PBMCs. To estimate repertoire size and how much clonotype sharing occurs between individuals, the study deeply sequenced the blood TCR repertoires of roughly 5 healthy adults. Libraries were prepared and TCR repertoires were sequenced by different laboratories using diverse techniques, in order to increase sequencing depth and limit assay-specific biases. Per donor, three plates each were used for CD4 naive and CD4 memory, two for CD8 naive, and one for CD8 memory.

CD8 naive samples consisted of CD45RO-negative cells that were positively selected for CCR7, yielding a CD45RA+CCR7+ population without TemRA cells. The donors were healthy, HIV-negative adults with no recently reported acute infections or vaccinations. Only Caucasian adults living in Nashville, Tennessee, USA were represented among the donors. After blood collection by leukapheresis, PBMCs were isolated using Ficoll-Histopaque density gradient centrifugation and then cryopreserved in the vapor phase of liquid nitrogen. Analytical flow cytometry was used to check the purity and quantity of every magnetically sorted T cell population. From each sorted fraction, genomic DNA was isolated and quantified by UV absorbance on a Nanodrop 2000c. V is cut back by 4 bases and J by 5 bases, with 9 bases in the junction unmatched. The CDR3 sequence holds 16 residues, the cysteine and phenylalanine included. The sequence is cut down to CDR3 DNA, 48 bases in frame from base 1. CDR1 and CDR2, per the germline V gene, are SGHRS and YFSETQ.

Note on this clone: Its antigen target is currently unknown. Base qualities were left out, and no much larger clone turns up one base away.

Broad study findings and their caveats: Pairwise subsampling indicated that sequencing depth was expected to affect the degree of clonotype sharing among donors. Approximately 5% of naive CD4, 3% to 4% of naive CD8, 2.3% of memory CD4, and 0.4% of memory CD8 clonotypes were shared across a handful of donors. Sampling was limited to blood, and TCR repertoires in tissue likely differ from TCR repertoires in blood. Rarefaction of sorted-subset datasets indicated incomplete sequencing despite the large sequencing depth. Because the study included a small number of donors, the genetic and exposure-history diversity represented was limited. Estimated clonotype richness was generally larger for naive than for memory subsets. Compared with non-shared clonotypes, the clonotypes found in all four sorted-subset donors had higher generation probabilities.

TCR CDR3 regions were amplified from genomic DNA by multiplex PCR using the deep immunoSEQ assay. Extracted genomic DNA from each cell subset was spread evenly across all wells of several immunoSEQ 96-well plates, with each plate serving as a replicate. For sorted subsets, approximately 190 ng of genomic DNA, equivalent to 25,000 to 35,000 T cell genomes, went into each replicate PCR. Purified libraries were measured with a Qubit 3.0 fluorometer, size-checked on a Bioanalyzer 2100, and measured again with the KAPA Library Quantification kit. Every immunoSEQ 96-well plate was sequenced on a dedicated single-read 150-cycle Illumina NextSeq 550 flow cell. The authors processed their data as follows. Because only junctional sequences without quality scores were contained in the immunoSEQ output, filtering matching that applied to full-length reads could not be performed. To assign V/J genes and CDR3, sequences were annotated against IMGT germline references using PyIR, a Python wrapper for IgBLAST v1.9. Reads with weak V/J assignments (E-value above 1e-6), missing CDR3, stop codons, out-of-frame junctions, or ambiguous translated residues were removed. V3J clonotypes were defined as sequences sharing the same inferred V gene, J gene, and CDR3 amino acid sequence. Percentage overlap between repertoires was computed as shared unique clonotypes divided by the size of the smaller repertoire. Repertoire richness was assessed with RTK rarefaction, the Chao1 estimator, and Recon v2.1 estimates of unobserved clonotypes. Generation probabilities were computed with OLGA for all TCRbeta clonotypes obtained by the gDNA method from four donors. Drawn from immuneACCESS, this table holds only the in-frame rearrangements with V and J called that TCRdb kept. Clones are partly lost; checked studies trace under half to an unresolved V gene and leave the rest unexplained. V, J and clone size are those of that table, while D and trimming were read from the DNA. The sample profile shows around 2,100,000 clones; just under 95% of them were found once. The ten biggest clones cover around 1.2% of the sample.

The receptor's source is a man younger than 35 in good health. The V gene is TRBV5-1 and the J gene is TRBJ2-3; TRBD2 aligns with 11 central bases. Sample: naive CD8+ T cells sorted from blood. In light of the paper, this sample's cell subset or site label describes: CD45RA+CCR7+. The CDR3 reads as follows: CASSTRQGTSGDTQYF. Here is the DNA: TGCGCCAGCAGCACAAGACAGGGGACTAGCGGAGATACGCAGTATTTT.